The clone carrying this T cell receptor beta chain occurred many times. These data come from a study of Graves' ophthalmopathy and Graves' hyperthyroidism. RNA transcripts were the template, and TCR beta CDR3 regions were amplified from them. The authors performed first-round RT-PCR with HTBI primers and then a second-round multiplex PCR. TCRdb re-derived calls from the multiplex PCR reads in MiXCR, one entry per CDR3 protein. The sample carries about 220,000 distinct CDR3 sequences, 20% to 25% recorded once. The germline CDR1 and CDR2 sequences are DFQATT and SNEGSKA (reference sequence). The CDR3 contains 13 residues. Deletions cut 3 bases from V and 4 bases from J, with 12 bases between.

Sequencing was performed on peripheral blood. The chain uses TRBV20-1 and TRBJ1-2; possibly TRBD1 for D (5 bases). The clonotype originates from a woman in her forties or fifties with Graves' ophthalmopathy. CDR3 sequence reads: CSASTGRTYGYTF. CDR3 DNA: TGCAGTGCTAGTACAGGACGGACCTATGGCTACACCTTC.